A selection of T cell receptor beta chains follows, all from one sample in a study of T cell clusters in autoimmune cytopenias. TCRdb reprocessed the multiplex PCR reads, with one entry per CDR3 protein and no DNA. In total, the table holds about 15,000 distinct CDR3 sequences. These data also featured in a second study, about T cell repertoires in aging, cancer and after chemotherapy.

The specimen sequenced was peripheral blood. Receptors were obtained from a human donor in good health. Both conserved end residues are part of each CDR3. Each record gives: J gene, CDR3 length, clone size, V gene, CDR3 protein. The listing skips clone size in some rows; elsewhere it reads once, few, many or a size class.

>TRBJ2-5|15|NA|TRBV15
CATSSPKDRQETQYF
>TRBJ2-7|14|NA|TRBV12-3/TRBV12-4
CASSPGRGTYEQYF
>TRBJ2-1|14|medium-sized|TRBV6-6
CASSYTGGMDEQFF
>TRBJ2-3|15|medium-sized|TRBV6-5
CASSLGLAGADTQYF
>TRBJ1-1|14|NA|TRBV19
CASSIGGKGTEAFF
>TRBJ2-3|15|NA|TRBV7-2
CASSFWGPGADTQYF
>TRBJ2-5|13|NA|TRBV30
CAWGPPGKETQYF
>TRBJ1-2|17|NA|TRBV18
CASSINAKSTENYGYTF
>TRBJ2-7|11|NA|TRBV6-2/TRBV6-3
CASSSTAQQYF
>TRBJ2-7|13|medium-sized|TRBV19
CATAALAGVEQYF
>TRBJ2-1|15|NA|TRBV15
CATSPPGGRFNEQFF
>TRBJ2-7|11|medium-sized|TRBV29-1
CSVELLYEQYF
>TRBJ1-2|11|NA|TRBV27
CATTSRDGYTF
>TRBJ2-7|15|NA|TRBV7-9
CASSPLVGLGGEQYF
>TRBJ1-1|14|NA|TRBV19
CASSPHLGNTEAFF
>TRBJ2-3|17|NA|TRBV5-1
CASSLAGTGHSTDTQYF
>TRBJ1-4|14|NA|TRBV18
CASSPQGRGEKLFF
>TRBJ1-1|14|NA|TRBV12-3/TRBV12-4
CASSLRGGNTEAFF
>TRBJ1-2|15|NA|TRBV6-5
CASRLIRDNHYGYTF
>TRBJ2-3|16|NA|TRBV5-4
CASSVGTSGITDTQYF
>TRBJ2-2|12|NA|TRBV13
CASSAEGGELFF
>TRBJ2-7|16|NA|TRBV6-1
CASSEAVTSGLWEQYF
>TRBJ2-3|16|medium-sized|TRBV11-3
CASSLEGRIAADTQYF
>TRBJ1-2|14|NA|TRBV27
CASKGPVEPAGYTF
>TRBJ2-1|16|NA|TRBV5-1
CASSLVKESSYNEQFF
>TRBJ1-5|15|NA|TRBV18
CASSPDRGSNQPQHF
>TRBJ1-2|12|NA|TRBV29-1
CSDSIQGYGYTF
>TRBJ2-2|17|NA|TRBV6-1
CASSGRPGPSNTGELFF
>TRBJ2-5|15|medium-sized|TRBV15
CATSRDRAASQTQYF
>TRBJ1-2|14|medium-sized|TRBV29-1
CSVSPILRAGGYTF
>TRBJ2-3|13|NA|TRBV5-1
CASSLEGWDTQYF
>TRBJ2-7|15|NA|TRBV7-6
CASSGTSGRSYEQYF
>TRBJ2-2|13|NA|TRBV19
CASSIENTGELFF
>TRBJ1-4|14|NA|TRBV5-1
CASSAGGGNEKLFF
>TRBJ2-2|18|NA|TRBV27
CASSPPGLAGGVTGELFF
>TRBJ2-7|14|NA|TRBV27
CASSPQGVSYEQYF
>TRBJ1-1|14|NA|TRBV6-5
CASSYSRGNTEAFF
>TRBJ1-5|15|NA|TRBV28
CASSPMGTGSQPQHF
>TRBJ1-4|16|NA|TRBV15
CATSSDDRGLIEKLFF
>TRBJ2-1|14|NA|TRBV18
CASSRSRTVDEQFF
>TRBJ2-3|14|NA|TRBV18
CASSLAISTDTQYF
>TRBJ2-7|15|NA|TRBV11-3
CASSLWTGATYEQYF
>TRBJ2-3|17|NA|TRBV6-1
CASRPQTSGRATDTQYF
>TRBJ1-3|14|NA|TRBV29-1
CSVEDRWEGNTIYF
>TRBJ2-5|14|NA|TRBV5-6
CASSSAGLPETQYF
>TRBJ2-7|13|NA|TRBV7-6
CASSLAERDEQYF
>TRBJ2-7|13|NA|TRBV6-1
CASRGGAVVEQYF
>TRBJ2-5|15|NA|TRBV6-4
CASSAGTGGIEAQYF
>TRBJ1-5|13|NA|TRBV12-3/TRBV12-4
CASPTGGNQPQHF
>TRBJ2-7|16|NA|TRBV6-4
CASSPGPGQGVNEQYF
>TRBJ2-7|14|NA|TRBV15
CATSRDAASYEQYF
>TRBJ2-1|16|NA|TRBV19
CASRPLSGRASNEQFF
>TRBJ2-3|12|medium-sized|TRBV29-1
CSGTSSTDTQYF
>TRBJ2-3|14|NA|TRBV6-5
CASRVGLAGDTQYF
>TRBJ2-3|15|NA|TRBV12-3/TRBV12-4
CASSLSTPSTDTQYF